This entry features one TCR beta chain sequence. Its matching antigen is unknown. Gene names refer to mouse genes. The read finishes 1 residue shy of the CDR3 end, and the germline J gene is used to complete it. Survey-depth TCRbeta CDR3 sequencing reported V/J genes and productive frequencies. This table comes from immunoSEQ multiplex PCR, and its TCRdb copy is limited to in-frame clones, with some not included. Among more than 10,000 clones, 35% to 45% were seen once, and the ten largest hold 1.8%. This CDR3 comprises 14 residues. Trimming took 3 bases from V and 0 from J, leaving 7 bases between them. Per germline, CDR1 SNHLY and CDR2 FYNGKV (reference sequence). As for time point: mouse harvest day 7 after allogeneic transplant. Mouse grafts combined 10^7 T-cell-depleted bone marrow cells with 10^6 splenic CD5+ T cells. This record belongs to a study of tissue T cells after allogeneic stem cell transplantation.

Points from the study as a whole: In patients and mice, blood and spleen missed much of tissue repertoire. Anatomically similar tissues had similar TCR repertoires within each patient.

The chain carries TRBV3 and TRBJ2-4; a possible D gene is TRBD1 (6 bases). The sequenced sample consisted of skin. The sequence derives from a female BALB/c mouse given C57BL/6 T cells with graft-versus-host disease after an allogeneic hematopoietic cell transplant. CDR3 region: CASSFTGSQNTLYF. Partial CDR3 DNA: TGTGCCAGCAGCTTTACAGGGAGTCAAAACACCTTGTAC. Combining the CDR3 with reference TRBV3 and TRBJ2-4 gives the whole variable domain GPKVLQIPSHQIIDMGQMVTLNCDPVSNHLYFYWYKQILGQQMEFLVNFYNGKVMEKSKLFKDQFSVERPDGSYFTLKIQPTALEDSAVYFCASSFTGSQNTLYFGAGTRLSVL.